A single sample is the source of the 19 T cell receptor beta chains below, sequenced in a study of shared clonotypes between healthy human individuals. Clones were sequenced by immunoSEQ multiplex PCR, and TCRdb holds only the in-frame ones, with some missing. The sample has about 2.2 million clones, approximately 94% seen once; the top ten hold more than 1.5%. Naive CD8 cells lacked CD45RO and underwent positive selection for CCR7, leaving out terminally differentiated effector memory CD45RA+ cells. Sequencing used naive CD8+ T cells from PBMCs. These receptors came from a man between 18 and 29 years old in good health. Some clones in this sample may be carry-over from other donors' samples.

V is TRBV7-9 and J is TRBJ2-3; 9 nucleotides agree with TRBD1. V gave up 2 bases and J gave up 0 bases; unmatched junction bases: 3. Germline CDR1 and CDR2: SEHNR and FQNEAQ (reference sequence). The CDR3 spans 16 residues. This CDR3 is CASSLMGTGSTDTQYF. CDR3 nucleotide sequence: TGTGCCAGCAGCTTAATGGGGACAGGGAGCACAGATACGCAGTATTTT.

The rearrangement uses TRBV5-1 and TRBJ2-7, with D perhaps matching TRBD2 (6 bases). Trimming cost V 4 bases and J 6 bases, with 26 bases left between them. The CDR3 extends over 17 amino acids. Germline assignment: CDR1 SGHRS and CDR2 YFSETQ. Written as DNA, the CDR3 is TGCGCCAGCAGCCCGGGCCGAGGGGACTTCTTAGGTGGCGAGCAGTACTTC. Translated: CASSPGRGDFLGGEQYF.

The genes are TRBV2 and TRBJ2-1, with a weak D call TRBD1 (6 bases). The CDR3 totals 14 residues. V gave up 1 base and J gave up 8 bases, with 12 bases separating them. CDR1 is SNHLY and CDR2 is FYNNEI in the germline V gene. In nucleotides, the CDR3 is TGTGCCAGCAGTGAAGTACAGGGAAGGGATGAGCAGTTCTTC. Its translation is CASSEVQGRDEQFF.

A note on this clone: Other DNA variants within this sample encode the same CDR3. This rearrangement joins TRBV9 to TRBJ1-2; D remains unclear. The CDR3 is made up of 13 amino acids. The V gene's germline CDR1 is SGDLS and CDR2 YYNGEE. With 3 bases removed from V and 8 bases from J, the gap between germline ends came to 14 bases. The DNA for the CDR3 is TGTGCCAGCAGCGAGAGGGTACGGGCAGGCTACACCTTC. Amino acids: CASSERVRAGYTF.

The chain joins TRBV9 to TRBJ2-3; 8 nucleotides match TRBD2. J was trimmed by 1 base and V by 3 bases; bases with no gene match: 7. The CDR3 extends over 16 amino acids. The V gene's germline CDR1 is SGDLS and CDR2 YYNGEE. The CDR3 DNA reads TGTGCCAGCAGCGGTAGCGGGACCTCTCGCACAGATACGCAGTATTTT. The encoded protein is CASSGSGTSRTDTQYF. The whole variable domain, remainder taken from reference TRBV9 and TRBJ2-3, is DSGVTQTPKHLITATGQRVTLRCSPRSGDLSVYWYQQSLDQGLQFLIQYYNGEERAKGNILERFSAQQFPDLHSELNLSSLELGDSALYFCASSGSGTSRTDTQYFGPGTRLTVL.

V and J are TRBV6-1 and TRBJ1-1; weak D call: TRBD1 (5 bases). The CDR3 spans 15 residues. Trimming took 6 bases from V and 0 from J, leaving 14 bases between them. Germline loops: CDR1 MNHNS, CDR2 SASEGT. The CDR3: CASSPGRVLNTEAFF. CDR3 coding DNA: TGTGCCAGCAGCCCAGGGAGGGTGCTGAACACTGAAGCTTTCTTT.

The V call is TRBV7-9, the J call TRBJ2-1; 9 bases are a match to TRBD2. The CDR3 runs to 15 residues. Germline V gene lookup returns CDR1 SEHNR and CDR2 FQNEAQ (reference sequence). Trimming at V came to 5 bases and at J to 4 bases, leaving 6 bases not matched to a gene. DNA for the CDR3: TGTGCCAGCAGCCCCCAGGCGGGAGGGTACAATGAGCAGTTCTTC. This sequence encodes CASSPQAGGYNEQFF.

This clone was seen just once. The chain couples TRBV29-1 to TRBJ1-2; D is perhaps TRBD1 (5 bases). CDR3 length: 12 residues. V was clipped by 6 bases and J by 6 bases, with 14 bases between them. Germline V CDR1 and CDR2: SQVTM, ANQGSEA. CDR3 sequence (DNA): TGCAGCGTCCGCTGGGGGTGGGATGGCTACACCTTC. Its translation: CSVRWGWDGYTF.

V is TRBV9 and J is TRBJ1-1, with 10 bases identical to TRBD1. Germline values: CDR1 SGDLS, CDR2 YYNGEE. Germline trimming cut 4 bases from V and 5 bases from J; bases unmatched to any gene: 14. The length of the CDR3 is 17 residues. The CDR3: CASSLSRDRGGNTEAFF. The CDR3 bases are TGTGCCAGCAGCCTGTCCCGGGACAGGGGAGGGAATACTGAAGCTTTCTTT. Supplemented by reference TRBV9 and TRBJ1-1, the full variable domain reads DSGVTQTPKHLITATGQRVTLRCSPRSGDLSVYWYQQSLDQGLQFLIQYYNGEERAKGNILERFSAQQFPDLHSELNLSSLELGDSALYFCASSLSRDRGGNTEAFFGQGTRLTVV.

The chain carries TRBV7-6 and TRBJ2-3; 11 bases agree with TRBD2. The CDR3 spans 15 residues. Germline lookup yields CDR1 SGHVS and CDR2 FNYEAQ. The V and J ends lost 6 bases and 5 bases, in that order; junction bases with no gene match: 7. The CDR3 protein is CASRLLAGVVDTQYF. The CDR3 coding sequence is TGTGCCAGCAGATTACTAGCGGGAGTGGTAGATACGCAGTATTTT.

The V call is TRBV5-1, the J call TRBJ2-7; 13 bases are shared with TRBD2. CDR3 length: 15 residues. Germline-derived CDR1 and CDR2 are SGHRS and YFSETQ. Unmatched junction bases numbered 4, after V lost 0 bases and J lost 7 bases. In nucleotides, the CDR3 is TGCGCCAGCAGCTTGGGGACTAGCGGGAGTTTTGAGCAGTACTTC. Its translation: CASSLGTSGSFEQYF.

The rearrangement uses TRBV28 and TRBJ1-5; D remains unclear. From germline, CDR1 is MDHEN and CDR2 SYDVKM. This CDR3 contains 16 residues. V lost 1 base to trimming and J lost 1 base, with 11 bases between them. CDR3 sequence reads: CASSLLGLRSNQPQHF. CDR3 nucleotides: TGTGCCAGCAGTTTATTAGGGCTACGAAGCAATCAGCCCCAGCATTTT. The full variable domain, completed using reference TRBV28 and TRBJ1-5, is DVKVTQSSRYLVKRTGEKVFLECVQDMDHENMFWYRQDPGLGLRLIYFSYDVKMKEKGDIPEGYSVSREKKERFSLILESASTNQTSMYLCASSLLGLRSNQPQHFGDGTRLSIL.

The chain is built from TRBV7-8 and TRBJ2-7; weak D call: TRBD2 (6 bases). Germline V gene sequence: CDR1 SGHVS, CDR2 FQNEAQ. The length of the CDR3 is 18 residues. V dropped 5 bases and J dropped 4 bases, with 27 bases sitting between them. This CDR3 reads CASSPSVPRGLRTYEQYF. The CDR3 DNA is TGTGCCAGCAGCCCCTCTGTTCCCCGGGGGTTGCGGACATACGAGCAGTACTTC. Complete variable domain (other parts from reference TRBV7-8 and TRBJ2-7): GAGVSQSPRYKVAKRGQDVALRCDPISGHVSLFWYQQALGQGPEFLTYFQNEAQLDKSGLPSDRFFAERPEGSVSTLKIQRTQQEDSAVYLCASSPSVPRGLRTYEQYFGPGTRLTVT.

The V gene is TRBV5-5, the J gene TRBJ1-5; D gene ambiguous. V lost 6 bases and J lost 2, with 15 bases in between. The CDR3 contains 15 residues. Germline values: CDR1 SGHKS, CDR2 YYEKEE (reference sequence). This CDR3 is CASNPGILGNQPQHF. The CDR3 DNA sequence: TGTGCCAGCAACCCGGGGATACTGGGCAATCAGCCCCAGCATTTT.

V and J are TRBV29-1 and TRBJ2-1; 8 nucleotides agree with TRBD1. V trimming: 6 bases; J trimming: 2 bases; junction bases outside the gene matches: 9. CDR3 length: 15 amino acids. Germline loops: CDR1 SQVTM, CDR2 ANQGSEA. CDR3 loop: CSVDRTGRPYNEQFF. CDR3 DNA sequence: TGCAGCGTCGATCGGACAGGGAGGCCCTACAATGAGCAGTTCTTC.

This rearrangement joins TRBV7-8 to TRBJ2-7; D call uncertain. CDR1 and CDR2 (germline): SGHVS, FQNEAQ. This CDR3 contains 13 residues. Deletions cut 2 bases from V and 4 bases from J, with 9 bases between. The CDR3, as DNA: TGTGCCAGCAGCTTAAGAAGGCTGTACGAGCAGTACTTC. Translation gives CASSLRRLYEQYF.

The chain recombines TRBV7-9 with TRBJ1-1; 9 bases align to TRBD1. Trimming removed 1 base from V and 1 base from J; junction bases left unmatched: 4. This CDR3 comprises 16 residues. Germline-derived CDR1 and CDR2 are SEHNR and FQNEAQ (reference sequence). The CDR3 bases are TGTGCCAGCAGCTTAGAAAGGACAGGGGAGAACACTGAAGCTTTCTTT. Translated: CASSLERTGENTEAFF.

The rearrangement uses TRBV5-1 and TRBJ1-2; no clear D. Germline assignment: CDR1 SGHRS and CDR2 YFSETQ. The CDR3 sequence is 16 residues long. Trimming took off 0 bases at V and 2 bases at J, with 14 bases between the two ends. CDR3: CASSLEGLTTNYGYTF. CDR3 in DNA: TGCGCCAGCAGCTTGGAGGGCCTAACGACAAACTATGGCTACACCTTC.

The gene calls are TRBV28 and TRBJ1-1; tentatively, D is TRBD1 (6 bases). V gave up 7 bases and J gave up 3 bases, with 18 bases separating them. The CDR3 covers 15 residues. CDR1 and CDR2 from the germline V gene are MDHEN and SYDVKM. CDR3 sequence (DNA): TGTGCCAGCACCGTCACAGGGATTTTCTACACTGAAGCTTTCTTT. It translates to CASTVTGIFYTEAFF.